The 10 T cell receptor beta chains reported below all come from one sample, sequenced in a study of T cells in Graves' hyperthyroidism and ophthalmopathy. From RNA transcripts, TCR beta CDR3 regions were amplified. Carried out on the TCR CDR3, a first-round RT-PCR used the HTBI primer set. MiXCR, applied by TCRdb to the multiplex PCR reads, yields one record per CDR3 protein. The table has roughly 580,000 distinct CDR3 sequences, around 45% seen once. Specimen: peripheral blood or thyroid tissue (not recorded which). The receptor source for this set is a woman between 18 and 30 years old with Graves' hyperthyroidism.

The chain carries TRBV5-1 and TRBJ2-7, with 12 bases lining up with TRBD2. Trimming took 0 bases from V and 3 from J; bases not matched to a gene: 4. CDR1 and CDR2 (germline): SGHRS, YFSETQ. This CDR3 spans 16 amino acids. The CDR3 bases are TGCGCCAGCAGCTTGGGGCTAGCGGGAGGGCTCTACGAGCAGTACTTC. This translates into CASSLGLAGGLYEQYF. The whole variable domain, filled in from reference TRBV5-1 and TRBJ2-7, reads KAGVTQTPRYLIKTRGQQVTLSCSPISGHRSVSWYQQTPGQGLQFLFEYFSETQRNKGNFPGRFSGRQFSNSRSEMNVSTLELGDSALYLCASSLGLAGGLYEQYFGPGTRLTVT.

This chain joins TRBV7-9 and TRBJ2-5; 7 bases fit TRBD1. The CDR3 runs 15 residues. The germline CDR1 and CDR2 sequences are SEHNR and FQNEAQ (reference sequence). Trimming removed 8 bases from V and 2 bases from J; junction bases left unmatched: 11. The CDR3: CASSSGQRIQETQYF. The CDR3 DNA reads TGTGCCAGCTCTTCGGGACAGCGAATTCAAGAGACCCAGTACTTC.

The J gene is TRBJ2-7, the V gene TRBV9; D assignment may be TRBD1 or TRBD2 (5 bases each). Germline lookup yields CDR1 SGDLS and CDR2 YYNGEE. This CDR3 is 13 amino acids long. V was pared by 3 bases and J by 2 bases, with 9 bases between. The CDR3 protein is CASSGGAPYEQYF. The CDR3 DNA is TGTGCCAGCAGCGGAGGGGCCCCCTACGAGCAGTACTTC.

The chain links TRBV2 to TRBJ2-2, with 9 bases matching TRBD2. This CDR3 is built from 15 residues. CDR1 SNHLY and CDR2 FYNNEI come from the germline V gene. After removal of 9 bases from V and 6 bases from J, the junction contained 11 bases not matched to a gene. The CDR3 nucleotides are TGTGCCAGGAGATCCGGGACTAGCACGTCCGGGGAGCTGTTTTTT. Translated: CARRSGTSTSGELFF.

This chain connects TRBV4-2 to TRBJ2-7; D is perhaps TRBD1 (5 bases). The CDR3 runs to 13 residues. Trimming removed 4 bases at V and 6 bases at J, with 13 bases between. The V gene's germline CDR1 is LGHNA and CDR2 YNFKEQ. This chain's CDR3 is CASSPIHQGEQYF. Written as DNA, the CDR3 is TGTGCCAGCAGCCCCATCCATCAGGGCGAGCAGTACTTC.

The rearrangement joins TRBV5-1 to TRBJ2-5; D unclear. The CDR3 sequence is 15 residues long. Germline V lookup: CDR1 SGHRS, CDR2 YFSETQ. V lost 4 bases and J 5 bases, leaving 18 bases between the germline ends. The chain's CDR3 is CASSTRADKWETQYF. As DNA, the CDR3 is TGCGCCAGCAGCACCCGGGCAGACAAATGGGAGACCCAGTACTTC.

On this clonotype itself: This likely traces to a read error, being one base from a far larger clone. The chain carries TRBV7-9 and TRBJ1-5; maybe TRBD1 (5 bases). Per germline, CDR1 SEHNR and CDR2 FQNEAQ (reference sequence). The CDR3 extends over 14 amino acids. The CDR3, as DNA: TGTGCCGGCAGCTTAGGGGACAGCAATCAGCCCCAGCATTTT. Translation gives CAGSLGDSNQPQHF.

This chain links TRBV7-2 with TRBJ1-3, with TRBD1 matching over 9 bases. Germline-derived CDR1 and CDR2 are SGHTA and FQGNSA. V shed 5 bases, J shed 3 bases, and the junction held 5 bases outside the gene matches. This CDR3 region has 15 residues. CDR3 DNA: TGTGCCAGCAGCCAACAGGGGGCTAATGGAAACACCATATATTTT. Its protein is CASSQQGANGNTIYF. The full variable domain, in which reference TRBV7-2 and TRBJ1-3 provide the parts outside the CDR3, is GAGVSQSPSNKVTEKGKDVELRCDPISGHTALYWYRQSLGQGLEFLIYFQGNSAPDKSGLPSDRFSAERTGGSVSTLTIQRTQQEDSAVYLCASSQQGANGNTIYFGEGSWLTVV.

V is TRBV14 and J is TRBJ2-5; possible D gene TRBD1, 6 bases. The last part of the DNA fits TRBJ2-7 better; the J call may be wrong. CDR3 size: 16 residues. Germline CDR1 SGHDN, CDR2 FVKESK. In DNA form, the CDR3 reads TGTGCCAGCAGCCACGAGGACAGCGCCTATAACTACGAGCAGTACTTC. The encoded protein is CASSHEDSAYNYEQYF.

This clonotype has only a few counts. The chain has TRBV5-4 and TRBJ2-2; D is possibly TRBD2 (5 bases). CDR1 SGHNT and CDR2 YYREEE come from the germline V gene (reference sequence). The CDR3 has 13 residues. Trimming removed 4 bases at V and 4 bases at J, with 8 bases between. The CDR3 coding sequence is TGTGCCAGCAGCGGTAGCGCCACCGGGGAGCTGTTTTTT. Amino acid sequence: CASSGSATGELFF.